The next 26 T cell receptor beta chains were all read from a single sample in a study of T cell responses to AZD1222 COVID-19 vaccine. Data came from immunoSEQ multiplex PCR; TCRdb stores just in-frame clones and leaves some out. Of 110,000 or so clones listed, about 85% were seen once; the top ten hold roughly 5.3%. The sample was peripheral blood, taken on day 0 of AZD1222 vaccination. The receptor set was obtained from an adult in good health.

V usage is TRBV11-2 and J usage is TRBJ2-6; 7 bases agree with TRBD1. Germline loops: CDR1 SGHAT, CDR2 FQNNGV. V was pared by 10 bases and J by 0 bases, with 9 bases of the junction left unmatched. The CDR3 covers 16 residues. CDR3 protein: CAIRGQRNSGANVLTF. DNA for the CDR3: TGTGCCATTCGGGGACAGAGGAACTCTGGGGCCAACGTCCTGACTTTC.

The table lists this clone with a count of one. This chain joins TRBV14 and TRBJ2-3; tentatively, D is TRBD2 (5 bases). Germline CDR1 reads SGHDN; CDR2 reads FVKESK. Trimming left V 0 bases short and J 3 bases short, with 7 bases between. The CDR3 sequence is 14 residues long. The CDR3 bases are TGTGCCAGCAGCCAAGATATAGCGACAGATACGCAGTATTTT. It yields the protein CASSQDIATDTQYF.

The chain couples TRBV3-1 (or the pseudogene TRBV3-2) to TRBJ2-1; no firm D call. There are 14 residues in the CDR3. Trimming took off 1 base at V and 6 bases at J, with 10 bases between the two ends. Looked up from germline, CDR1 is LGHDT and CDR2 is YNNKEL (reference sequence). In nucleotides, the CDR3 is TGTGCCAGCAGCCAAGTCGTGCCGGGCAATGAGCAGTTCTTC. Translated, it gives CASSQVVPGNEQFF.

This chain joins TRBV3-1 (or the pseudogene TRBV3-2) and TRBJ2-7; TRBD2 matches at 11 bases. V was pared by 4 bases and J by 0 bases, with 11 bases of the junction left unmatched. Looked up from germline, CDR1 is LGHDT and CDR2 is YNNKEL (reference sequence). CDR3 length equals 18 residues. The CDR3 spells CASSPRAGTSGTSYEQYF. The CDR3 DNA sequence: TGTGCCAGCAGCCCGAGGGCCGGGACTAGCGGAACCTCCTACGAGCAGTACTTC.

The gene calls are TRBV3-1 (or the pseudogene TRBV3-2) and TRBJ1-1; 7 nucleotides agree with TRBD1. The germline V gene encodes CDR1 LGHDT and CDR2 YNNKEL (reference sequence). The V gene end was trimmed by 0 bases and the J gene end by 10 bases; junction bases not matched to a gene: 5. The CDR3 is 13 residues long. This chain's CDR3 is CASSQDRGFRAFF. As DNA, the CDR3 is TGTGCCAGCAGCCAAGACAGGGGGTTTCGAGCTTTCTTT.

This chain joins TRBV14 and TRBJ1-2; 7 bases map to TRBD1. CDR3 size: 17 residues. From germline, CDR1 is SGHDN and CDR2 FVKESK. The trim removed 1 base at V and 5 bases at J, leaving 13 bases unmatched. The CDR3 nucleotides read TGTGCCAGCAGCCAAGCCGGGACAGCAAGAACCCCATATGGCTACACCTTC. Its translation: CASSQAGTARTPYGYTF. The full variable domain, with the rest looked up from reference TRBV14 and TRBJ1-2, is EAGVTQFPSHSVIEKGQTVTLRCDPISGHDNLYWYRRVMGKEIKFLLHFVKESKQDESGMPNNRFLAERTGGTYSTLKVQPAELEDSGVYFCASSQAGTARTPYGYTFGSGTRLTVV.

V gene TRBV21-1 combines with J gene TRBJ1-3. TRBV21-1 corresponds to a pseudogene. The length of the CDR3 is 15 residues. Here the CDR3 DNA reads TGTGCCAGCAGCAAAGCGCAGAAAGGGGGAAACACCATATATTTT. Translating it yields CASSKAQKGGNTIYF.

The chain carries TRBV28 and TRBJ2-1, with 7 bases fitting TRBD2. Unmatched junction bases numbered 4, after V lost 5 bases and J lost 0 bases. The CDR3 totals 15 residues. Germline assignment: CDR1 MDHEN and CDR2 SYDVKM. CDR3 sequence (DNA): TGTGCCAGCAGTCCGCGACTAGCCTCCTACAATGAGCAGTTCTTC. Residues: CASSPRLASYNEQFF.

The V gene is TRBV7-2, the J gene TRBJ2-5, with a weak D call TRBD1 (5 bases). CDR3 size: 13 residues. V lost 3 bases, J lost 4 bases, and 9 bases lay in between. Germline V gene sequence: CDR1 SGHTA, CDR2 FQGNSA. The CDR3 region is CASSLGHAETQYF. The CDR3 nucleotides are TGTGCCAGCAGCTTGGGGCATGCAGAGACCCAGTACTTC.

V gene TRBV4-2 combines with J gene TRBJ1-2; D perhaps matches TRBD1 (5 bases). Trimming pared 0 bases from V and 0 bases from J, leaving 8 bases between. Germline-derived CDR1 and CDR2 are LGHNA and YNFKEQ. The CDR3 consists of 15 residues. The CDR3 is CASSQERGTNYGYTF. In DNA, the CDR3 is TGTGCCAGCAGCCAAGAGCGGGGGACTAACTATGGCTACACCTTC.

The chain recombines TRBV11-2 with TRBJ2-3; D gene ambiguous. Trimming removed 5 bases from V and 0 bases from J, with 15 bases in between. This CDR3 spans 16 amino acids. The V gene's germline CDR1 is SGHAT and CDR2 FQNNGV. The CDR3, as DNA: TGTGCCAGCAGCCGGCCCGACGTAATAAGCACAGATACGCAGTATTTT. Translating gives CASSRPDVISTDTQYF. Variable domain in full (rest from reference TRBV11-2 and TRBJ2-3): EAGVAQSPRYKIIEKRQSVAFWCNPISGHATLYWYQQILGQGPKLLIQFQNNGVVDDSQLPKDRFSAERLKGVDSTLKIQPAKLEDSAVYLCASSRPDVISTDTQYFGPGTRLTVL.

This clone was seen once. This chain connects TRBV9 to TRBJ2-3; 7 bases fit TRBD2. The CDR3 totals 17 residues. V was clipped by 4 bases and J by 1 base; unmatched bases: 12. Germline lookup yields CDR1 SGDLS and CDR2 YYNGEE. The CDR3 bases are TGTGCCAGCAGCTTGGTGGCGGGAGCGGACGGCACAGATACGCAGTATTTT. Translation: CASSLVAGADGTDTQYF.

V is TRBV15 and J is TRBJ2-1, with 8 bases identical to TRBD1. The CDR3 is 15 residues long. V was clipped by 3 bases and J by 4 bases; unmatched bases: 5. Germline V gene lookup returns CDR1 LNHNV and CDR2 YYDKDF (reference sequence). CDR3 region: CATSRVGQEYNEQFF. The CDR3 DNA is TGTGCCACCAGCAGGGTGGGACAGGAGTACAATGAGCAGTTCTTC.

This clone was seen only a few times. The chain couples TRBV10-2 to TRBJ1-2; D might be TRBD1 (5 bases). Germline V gives CDR1 WSHSY, CDR2 SAAADI. The CDR3 is 17 amino acids. V shed 0 bases and J shed 2 bases, with 16 bases lying between them. DNA for the CDR3: TGCGCCAGCAGTGAGTCGAGGTTAGGGACGGCAAACTATGGCTACACCTTC. It encodes CASSESRLGTANYGYTF.

The chain links TRBV6-5 to TRBJ2-1; a possible D gene is TRBD1 (6 bases). The CDR3 length is 12 residues. CDR1 MNHEY and CDR2 SVGAGI come from the germline V gene. The V and J ends lost 5 bases and 8 bases respectively, with 10 bases between them. The DNA for the CDR3 is TGTGCCAGCAGTACAGGGTACGATGAGCAGTTCTTC. Its protein product is CASSTGYDEQFF.

The J gene is TRBJ2-7, the V gene TRBV27; 8 nucleotides align to TRBD1. Germline V lookup: CDR1 MNHEY, CDR2 SMNVEV (reference sequence). V shed 6 bases, J shed 11 bases, and the junction held 18 bases outside the gene matches. CDR3 size: 15 residues. Written as DNA, the CDR3 is TGTGCCAGCAGCCCCCAGACAGGGGCCTATAAGCCCAAGTACTTC. Its protein is CASSPQTGAYKPKYF.

The chain has TRBV7-2 and TRBJ1-6; the D is unclear. Looked up from germline, CDR1 is SGHTA and CDR2 is FQGNSA. V shed 6 bases and J shed 6 bases, with 15 bases lying between them. This CDR3 region has 15 residues. CDR3 in DNA: TGTGCCAGCAGATACAAAGGGAGTTTTAATTCACCCCTCCACTTT. It yields the protein CASRYKGSFNSPLHF.

The chain is built from TRBV6-2 or TRBV6-3 and TRBJ2-7; no definite D call. The CDR3 sequence is 14 residues long. Trimming took 0 bases from V and 5 from J, leaving 11 bases between them. Germline V gene lookup returns CDR1 MNHEY and CDR2 SVGEGT. The CDR3 spells CASSYSSPPDEQYF. The CDR3 DNA reads TGTGCCAGCAGTTACTCTAGTCCCCCTGACGAGCAGTACTTC.

The chain recombines TRBV28 with TRBJ1-1; no firm D call. The CDR3 length is 14 residues. Germline V gene sequence: CDR1 MDHEN, CDR2 SYDVKM. V lost 1 base to trimming and J lost 2 bases, with 8 bases between them. The CDR3 here is CASSLFLGNTEAFF. CDR3 sequence (DNA): TGTGCCAGCAGTTTATTCCTGGGCAACACTGAAGCTTTCTTT. The full variable domain, with the rest looked up from reference TRBV28 and TRBJ1-1, is DVKVTQSSRYLVKRTGEKVFLECVQDMDHENMFWYRQDPGLGLRLIYFSYDVKMKEKGDIPEGYSVSREKKERFSLILESASTNQTSMYLCASSLFLGNTEAFFGQGTRLTVV.

This chain uses TRBV6-5 with TRBJ1-2; no clear D. CDR1 is MNHEY, CDR2 SVGAGI, per germline. V was pared by 10 bases and J by 4 bases, with 7 bases between. CDR3 length: 10 residues. As DNA, the CDR3 is TGTGCCATTAGTCCCTATGGCTACACCTTC. It yields the protein CAISPYGYTF.

There are a few counts of this clone. CDR3 DNA sequence: TGCAGCGTTGAAGGGCCGGGCCCGCTCCAGCATTTT. Translated, it gives CSVEGPGPLQHF. The chain recombines TRBV29-1 with TRBJ1-5; D unresolved. The germline V gene encodes CDR1 SQVTM and CDR2 ANQGSEA. This CDR3 comprises 12 residues. V lost 1 base and J lost 12, with 13 bases in between.

This clone appeared a single time. The chain uses TRBV4-2 and TRBJ1-1; D gene unclear. CDR3 length equals 16 residues. Germline V gene data show CDR1 as LGHNA and CDR2 as YNFKEQ. V gave up 2 bases and J gave up 1 base, with 14 bases separating them. DNA of the CDR3: TGTGCCAGCAGCCAAAGACGACGGGGTCCGAACACTGAAGCTTTCTTT. Protein product: CASSQRRRGPNTEAFF.

The chain is built from TRBV6-5 and TRBJ2-5, with 10 positions matching TRBD1. V dropped 6 bases and J dropped 4; count of bases not matched to a gene: 5. Germline V lookup: CDR1 MNHEY, CDR2 SVGAGI. This CDR3 comprises 14 residues. This CDR3 reads CASSYDRGRETQYF. The DNA of the CDR3 is TGTGCCAGCAGCTACGACAGGGGGCGAGAGACCCAGTACTTC.

The chain couples TRBV11-2 to TRBJ2-1, with 9 bases that match TRBD1. The V gene end was trimmed by 1 base and the J gene end by 6 bases; junction bases not matched to a gene: 7. The CDR3 contains 16 residues. From germline, CDR1 is SGHAT and CDR2 FQNNGV. The CDR3 spells CASSLGGQGVGNEQFF. CDR3 sequence (DNA): TGTGCCAGCAGCTTAGGGGGACAGGGAGTAGGCAATGAGCAGTTCTTC.

CDR3 loop: CASSPGTSGSETQYF. CDR3 nucleotide sequence: TGCGCCAGCAGCCCCGGGACTAGCGGGTCAGAGACCCAGTACTTC. The rearrangement links TRBV5-1 to TRBJ2-5; 12 nucleotides agree with TRBD2. From germline, CDR1 is SGHRS and CDR2 YFSETQ. Trimming took 4 bases from V and 4 from J; bases not matched to a gene: 5. This CDR3 has 15 residues.

The V and J genes are TRBV5-8 and TRBJ1-5, with 9 bases matching TRBD1. V dropped 4 bases and J dropped 2; count of bases not matched to a gene: 7. The length of the CDR3 is 16 residues. Germline lookup yields CDR1 SGHTS and CDR2 YDEGEE. The CDR3 DNA sequence: TGTGCCAGCAGCCCCGGGACAGGGTCGGGCAATCAGCCCCAGCATTTT. This translates into CASSPGTGSGNQPQHF.